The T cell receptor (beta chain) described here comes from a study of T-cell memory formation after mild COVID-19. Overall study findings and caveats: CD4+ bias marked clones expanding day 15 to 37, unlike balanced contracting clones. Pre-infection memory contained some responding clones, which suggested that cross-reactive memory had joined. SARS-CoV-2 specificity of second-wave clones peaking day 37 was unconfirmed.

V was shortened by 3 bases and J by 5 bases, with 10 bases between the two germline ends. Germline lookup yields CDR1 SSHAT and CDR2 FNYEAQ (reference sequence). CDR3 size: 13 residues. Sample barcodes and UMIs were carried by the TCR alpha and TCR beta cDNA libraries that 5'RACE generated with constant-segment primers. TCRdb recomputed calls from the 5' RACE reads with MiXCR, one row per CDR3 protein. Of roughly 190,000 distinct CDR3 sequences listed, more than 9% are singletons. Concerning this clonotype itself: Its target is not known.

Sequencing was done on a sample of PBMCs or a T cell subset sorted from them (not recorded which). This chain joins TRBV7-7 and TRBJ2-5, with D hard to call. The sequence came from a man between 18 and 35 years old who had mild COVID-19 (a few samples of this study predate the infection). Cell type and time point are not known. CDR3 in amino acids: CASSLTTTETQYF. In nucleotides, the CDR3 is TGTGCCAGCAGCTTGACCACAACGGAGACCCAGTACTTC.